This T cell receptor beta chain was found in a study of human T cells and chemical hapten exposure. Study information: A patient group, mainly female, showed alopecia areata, totalis or universalis.

Germline values: CDR1 MNHEY, CDR2 SVGEGT. This CDR3 comprises 13 residues. V lost 6 bases to trimming and J lost 4 bases, with 12 bases between them. Using its own MiXCR run on the RACE reads, TCRdb lists one record per CDR3 protein. The profile covers about 120,000 distinct CDR3 sequences, with approximately 13% appearing a single time and around 2.8% taken by the ten largest. This clonotype was found many times. Noted time point: pre-sensitization, week 0. As for treatment: therapeutic diphenylcyclopropenone sensitization with weekly scalp DPC. Blood, whole and unfractionated, served as the source for total RNA extraction.

The sample consisted of whole blood, taken in connection with sensitization to the hapten diphenylcyclopropenone (DPC). The V and J genes are TRBV6-2 or TRBV6-3 and TRBJ2-5; D perhaps matches TRBD2 (5 bases). This sequence originates from a woman between 18 and 29 years old with alopecia areata. Some clones in this sample may be carry-over from other donors' samples. The CDR3 DNA reads TGTGCCAGCAGAGGAGCGGCTCGAGAGACCCAGTACTTC. Translating gives CASRGAARETQYF.